Below are 17 T cell receptor beta chains sequenced from a single sample in a study of glioma-infiltrating T cells. Using RNA template, CDR3s of TCR alpha and beta were amplified with iRepertoire arm-PCR. TCRdb analysed the multiplex PCR reads with MiXCR anew, one entry per CDR3 protein. The repertoire consists of under 200,000 distinct CDR3 sequences, with more than 25% occurring once and the leading ten covering 20%. The sequencing input was glioma tissue, nonneoplastic brain tissue, or PBMCs (not recorded which). The receptors stem from a human donor with low-grade glioma or glioblastoma, undergoing nonglioma brain surgery, or in good health (not recorded which).

This clonotype was observed at least ten times. The chain employs TRBV20-1 and TRBJ2-7; TRBD1 or TRBD2 may be the D gene (6 bases each). Trimming removed 0 bases from V and 5 bases from J, with 14 bases in between. This CDR3 comprises 14 residues. The germline gives CDR1 DFQATT, CDR2 SNEGSKA (reference sequence). The CDR3 protein is CSARDRGELDEQYF. The CDR3, as DNA: TGCAGTGCTAGAGATAGGGGGGAGTTGGACGAGCAGTACTTC.

The V and J genes are TRBV19 and TRBJ2-7; 8 positions match TRBD1. Germline CDR1 and CDR2: LNHDA and SQIVND (reference sequence). J gave up 6 bases and V 3 bases, and 16 bases lay outside the gene matches. This CDR3 spans 17 amino acids. CDR3 residues: CASSIYTSRTGYGEQYF. In DNA, the CDR3 is TGTGCCAGTAGTATCTATACTTCTAGGACAGGGTACGGCGAGCAGTACTTC. The full variable domain, completed using reference TRBV19 and TRBJ2-7, is DGGITQSPKYLFRKEGQNVTLSCEQNLNHDAMYWYRQDPGQGLRLIYYSQIVNDFQKGDIAEGYSVSREKKESFPLTVTSAQKNPTAFYLCASSIYTSRTGYGEQYFGPGTRLTVT.

The rearrangement uses TRBV5-1 and TRBJ2-1; the match to TRBD2 covers 12 bases. The CDR3 length is 17 residues. The V segment lost 2 bases and the J segment 0 bases; nucleotides outside the gene matches: 3. The germline CDR1 and CDR2 sequences are SGHRS and YFSETQ. The CDR3 loop is CASSLLAGGSSYNEQFF. CDR3 bases: TGCGCCAGCAGCTTACTAGCGGGGGGCAGCTCCTACAATGAGCAGTTCTTC.

In this sample, this clonotype turned up many times. V is TRBV6-1 and J is TRBJ2-6, with 10 bases identical to TRBD1. V was clipped by 5 bases and J by 2 bases; unmatched bases: 6. This CDR3 has 17 residues. From germline, CDR1 is MNHNS and CDR2 SASEGT. In DNA form, the CDR3 reads TGTGCCAGCAGTTCGGGGACAGGGGACCCTGGGGCCAACGTCCTGACTTTC. The encoded protein is CASSSGTGDPGANVLTF.

This clonotype came up many times. The J gene is TRBJ2-1, the V gene TRBV4-1, with 9 nucleotides matching TRBD2. Trimming cost V 5 bases and J 7 bases; bases outside gene matches: 15. This CDR3 spans 17 amino acids. CDR1 is MGHRA and CDR2 is YSYEKL in the germline V gene. Here the CDR3 DNA reads TGCGCCAGCAGCAGAATCGGGGTAGCGGGAGTCGGTAATGAGCAGTTCTTC. Its translation is CASSRIGVAGVGNEQFF.

The genes are TRBV29-1 and TRBJ1-3; no clear D. Germline-derived CDR1 and CDR2 are SQVTM and ANQGSEA. The V end lost 5 bases, the J end lost 4 bases, and 6 bases lay between the germline ends. The CDR3 extends over 11 amino acids. CDR3 region: CSVLEGNTIYF. The CDR3 DNA is TGCAGCGTTCTTGAAGGAAACACCATATATTTT.

This clonotype was seen ten or more times. This rearrangement joins TRBV6-1 to TRBJ2-5; D remains ambiguous. V lost 8 bases to trimming and J lost 5 bases, with 15 bases between them. There are 13 residues in the CDR3. Germline V gives CDR1 MNHNS, CDR2 SASEGT. CDR3 in amino acids: CASGLIAGETQYF. CDR3 nucleotide sequence: TGTGCCAGCGGGCTGATAGCTGGGGAGACCCAGTACTTC.

On this clonotype itself: An end of the junction does not agree with germline; a read error may underlie this. This chain links TRBV28 with TRBJ1-2; no clear D gene. The V gene's germline CDR1 is MDHEN and CDR2 SYDVKM. CDR3 size: 14 residues. The CDR3: CASSSSPHNYGYAF. In nucleotides, the CDR3 is TGTGCCAGCAGTTCTTCCCCCCATAACTATGGCTACGCCTTC.

This clonotype was counted a few times. The J gene is TRBJ1-4, the V gene TRBV4-3; 10 nucleotides match TRBD1. Germline values: CDR1 LGHNA, CDR2 YSLEER. Trimming cost V 2 bases and J 6 bases; bases outside gene matches: 6. The CDR3 spans 16 residues. CDR3 coding DNA: TGCGCCAGCAGCCAATCTAGGGGGACAGGGGATGAAAAACTGTTTTTT. It translates to CASSQSRGTGDEKLFF.

This clonotype was observed many times. The chain couples TRBV25-1 to TRBJ1-1; D is unclear. The CDR3 spans 13 residues. The germline V and J ends were trimmed by 5 bases and 0 bases, with 7 bases remaining between them. From germline, CDR1 is MGHDK and CDR2 SYGVNS. DNA of the CDR3: TGTGCCAGCAGTTTCGCGCTGAACACTGAAGCTTTCTTT. This codes for CASSFALNTEAFF.

Ten or more counts support this clonotype. The chain joins TRBV7-9 to TRBJ2-1; TRBD2 matches at 9 bases. The ends lost 8 bases at V and 7 bases at J; junction bases unmatched: 9. CDR1 is SEHNR, CDR2 FQNEAQ, per germline (reference sequence). This CDR3 comprises 14 residues. This CDR3 is CASGIAGVSNEQFF. The CDR3 DNA follows: TGTGCCAGCGGCATAGCGGGAGTGTCGAATGAGCAGTTCTTC.

This clonotype was recorded a few times. V gene TRBV5-4 combines with J gene TRBJ1-6; D remains unclear. This CDR3 contains 15 residues. Germline-derived CDR1 and CDR2 are SGHNT and YYREEE (reference sequence). The V and J ends lost 0 bases and 10 bases respectively, with 14 bases between them. The CDR3 DNA follows: TGTGCCAGCAGCTTGGGTGTGGGATCAGACTCACCCCTCCACTTT. It specifies CASSLGVGSDSPLHF.

This clonotype was seen a handful of times. This chain links TRBV11-2 with TRBJ2-1, with TRBD2 matching 9 bases. Per the germline V gene, CDR1 is SGHAT and CDR2 is FQNNGV. The CDR3 extends over 15 amino acids. V was pared by 1 base and J by 6 bases, with 4 bases of the junction left unmatched. CDR3 nucleotide sequence: TGTGCCAGCAGCTTAGTAGCGGGGGCCCCCAATGAGCAGTTCTTC. Its protein is CASSLVAGAPNEQFF.

This chain links TRBV30 with TRBJ1-1; D unresolved. Germline V gene lookup returns CDR1 GTSNPN and CDR2 SVGIG (reference sequence). The CDR3 contains 11 residues. V lost 3 bases to trimming and J lost 4 bases, with 6 bases between them. CDR3 sequence (DNA): TGTGCCTGGAGATCGTGCACTGAAGCTTTCTTT. It specifies CAWRSCTEAFF.

The chain is built from TRBV6-2 or TRBV6-3 and TRBJ1-5, with TRBD1 matching over 10 bases. The CDR3 runs to 14 residues. With 7 bases clipped from V and 8 bases from J, the junction kept 8 bases outside the gene matches. Germline V gene data show CDR1 as MNHEY and CDR2 as SVGEGT. CDR3: CASTRQGALEPQHF. The CDR3 DNA reads as TGTGCCAGCACCAGACAGGGGGCCCTGGAGCCCCAGCATTTT.

This clonotype was observed a few times. The chain joins TRBV19 to TRBJ2-3; maybe TRBD2 (5 bases). CDR3 size: 16 residues. Deletions cut 5 bases from V and 2 bases from J, with 17 bases between. In germline, CDR1 is LNHDA, CDR2 SQIVND (reference sequence). CDR3 DNA: TGTGCCAGTAGTGCCGGGAATTACATCCCCACAGATACGCAGTATTTT. Its translation: CASSAGNYIPTDTQYF.

The chain uses TRBV24-1 and TRBJ2-3; TRBD1 might be the D (6 bases). This CDR3 comprises 15 residues. V lost 3 bases, J lost 0 bases, and 9 bases lay in between. CDR1 KGHDR and CDR2 SFDVKD come from the germline V gene. The CDR3 coding sequence is TGTGCCACCAGTGATACCGGGACAAGCACAGATACGCAGTATTTT. It translates to CATSDTGTSTDTQYF.